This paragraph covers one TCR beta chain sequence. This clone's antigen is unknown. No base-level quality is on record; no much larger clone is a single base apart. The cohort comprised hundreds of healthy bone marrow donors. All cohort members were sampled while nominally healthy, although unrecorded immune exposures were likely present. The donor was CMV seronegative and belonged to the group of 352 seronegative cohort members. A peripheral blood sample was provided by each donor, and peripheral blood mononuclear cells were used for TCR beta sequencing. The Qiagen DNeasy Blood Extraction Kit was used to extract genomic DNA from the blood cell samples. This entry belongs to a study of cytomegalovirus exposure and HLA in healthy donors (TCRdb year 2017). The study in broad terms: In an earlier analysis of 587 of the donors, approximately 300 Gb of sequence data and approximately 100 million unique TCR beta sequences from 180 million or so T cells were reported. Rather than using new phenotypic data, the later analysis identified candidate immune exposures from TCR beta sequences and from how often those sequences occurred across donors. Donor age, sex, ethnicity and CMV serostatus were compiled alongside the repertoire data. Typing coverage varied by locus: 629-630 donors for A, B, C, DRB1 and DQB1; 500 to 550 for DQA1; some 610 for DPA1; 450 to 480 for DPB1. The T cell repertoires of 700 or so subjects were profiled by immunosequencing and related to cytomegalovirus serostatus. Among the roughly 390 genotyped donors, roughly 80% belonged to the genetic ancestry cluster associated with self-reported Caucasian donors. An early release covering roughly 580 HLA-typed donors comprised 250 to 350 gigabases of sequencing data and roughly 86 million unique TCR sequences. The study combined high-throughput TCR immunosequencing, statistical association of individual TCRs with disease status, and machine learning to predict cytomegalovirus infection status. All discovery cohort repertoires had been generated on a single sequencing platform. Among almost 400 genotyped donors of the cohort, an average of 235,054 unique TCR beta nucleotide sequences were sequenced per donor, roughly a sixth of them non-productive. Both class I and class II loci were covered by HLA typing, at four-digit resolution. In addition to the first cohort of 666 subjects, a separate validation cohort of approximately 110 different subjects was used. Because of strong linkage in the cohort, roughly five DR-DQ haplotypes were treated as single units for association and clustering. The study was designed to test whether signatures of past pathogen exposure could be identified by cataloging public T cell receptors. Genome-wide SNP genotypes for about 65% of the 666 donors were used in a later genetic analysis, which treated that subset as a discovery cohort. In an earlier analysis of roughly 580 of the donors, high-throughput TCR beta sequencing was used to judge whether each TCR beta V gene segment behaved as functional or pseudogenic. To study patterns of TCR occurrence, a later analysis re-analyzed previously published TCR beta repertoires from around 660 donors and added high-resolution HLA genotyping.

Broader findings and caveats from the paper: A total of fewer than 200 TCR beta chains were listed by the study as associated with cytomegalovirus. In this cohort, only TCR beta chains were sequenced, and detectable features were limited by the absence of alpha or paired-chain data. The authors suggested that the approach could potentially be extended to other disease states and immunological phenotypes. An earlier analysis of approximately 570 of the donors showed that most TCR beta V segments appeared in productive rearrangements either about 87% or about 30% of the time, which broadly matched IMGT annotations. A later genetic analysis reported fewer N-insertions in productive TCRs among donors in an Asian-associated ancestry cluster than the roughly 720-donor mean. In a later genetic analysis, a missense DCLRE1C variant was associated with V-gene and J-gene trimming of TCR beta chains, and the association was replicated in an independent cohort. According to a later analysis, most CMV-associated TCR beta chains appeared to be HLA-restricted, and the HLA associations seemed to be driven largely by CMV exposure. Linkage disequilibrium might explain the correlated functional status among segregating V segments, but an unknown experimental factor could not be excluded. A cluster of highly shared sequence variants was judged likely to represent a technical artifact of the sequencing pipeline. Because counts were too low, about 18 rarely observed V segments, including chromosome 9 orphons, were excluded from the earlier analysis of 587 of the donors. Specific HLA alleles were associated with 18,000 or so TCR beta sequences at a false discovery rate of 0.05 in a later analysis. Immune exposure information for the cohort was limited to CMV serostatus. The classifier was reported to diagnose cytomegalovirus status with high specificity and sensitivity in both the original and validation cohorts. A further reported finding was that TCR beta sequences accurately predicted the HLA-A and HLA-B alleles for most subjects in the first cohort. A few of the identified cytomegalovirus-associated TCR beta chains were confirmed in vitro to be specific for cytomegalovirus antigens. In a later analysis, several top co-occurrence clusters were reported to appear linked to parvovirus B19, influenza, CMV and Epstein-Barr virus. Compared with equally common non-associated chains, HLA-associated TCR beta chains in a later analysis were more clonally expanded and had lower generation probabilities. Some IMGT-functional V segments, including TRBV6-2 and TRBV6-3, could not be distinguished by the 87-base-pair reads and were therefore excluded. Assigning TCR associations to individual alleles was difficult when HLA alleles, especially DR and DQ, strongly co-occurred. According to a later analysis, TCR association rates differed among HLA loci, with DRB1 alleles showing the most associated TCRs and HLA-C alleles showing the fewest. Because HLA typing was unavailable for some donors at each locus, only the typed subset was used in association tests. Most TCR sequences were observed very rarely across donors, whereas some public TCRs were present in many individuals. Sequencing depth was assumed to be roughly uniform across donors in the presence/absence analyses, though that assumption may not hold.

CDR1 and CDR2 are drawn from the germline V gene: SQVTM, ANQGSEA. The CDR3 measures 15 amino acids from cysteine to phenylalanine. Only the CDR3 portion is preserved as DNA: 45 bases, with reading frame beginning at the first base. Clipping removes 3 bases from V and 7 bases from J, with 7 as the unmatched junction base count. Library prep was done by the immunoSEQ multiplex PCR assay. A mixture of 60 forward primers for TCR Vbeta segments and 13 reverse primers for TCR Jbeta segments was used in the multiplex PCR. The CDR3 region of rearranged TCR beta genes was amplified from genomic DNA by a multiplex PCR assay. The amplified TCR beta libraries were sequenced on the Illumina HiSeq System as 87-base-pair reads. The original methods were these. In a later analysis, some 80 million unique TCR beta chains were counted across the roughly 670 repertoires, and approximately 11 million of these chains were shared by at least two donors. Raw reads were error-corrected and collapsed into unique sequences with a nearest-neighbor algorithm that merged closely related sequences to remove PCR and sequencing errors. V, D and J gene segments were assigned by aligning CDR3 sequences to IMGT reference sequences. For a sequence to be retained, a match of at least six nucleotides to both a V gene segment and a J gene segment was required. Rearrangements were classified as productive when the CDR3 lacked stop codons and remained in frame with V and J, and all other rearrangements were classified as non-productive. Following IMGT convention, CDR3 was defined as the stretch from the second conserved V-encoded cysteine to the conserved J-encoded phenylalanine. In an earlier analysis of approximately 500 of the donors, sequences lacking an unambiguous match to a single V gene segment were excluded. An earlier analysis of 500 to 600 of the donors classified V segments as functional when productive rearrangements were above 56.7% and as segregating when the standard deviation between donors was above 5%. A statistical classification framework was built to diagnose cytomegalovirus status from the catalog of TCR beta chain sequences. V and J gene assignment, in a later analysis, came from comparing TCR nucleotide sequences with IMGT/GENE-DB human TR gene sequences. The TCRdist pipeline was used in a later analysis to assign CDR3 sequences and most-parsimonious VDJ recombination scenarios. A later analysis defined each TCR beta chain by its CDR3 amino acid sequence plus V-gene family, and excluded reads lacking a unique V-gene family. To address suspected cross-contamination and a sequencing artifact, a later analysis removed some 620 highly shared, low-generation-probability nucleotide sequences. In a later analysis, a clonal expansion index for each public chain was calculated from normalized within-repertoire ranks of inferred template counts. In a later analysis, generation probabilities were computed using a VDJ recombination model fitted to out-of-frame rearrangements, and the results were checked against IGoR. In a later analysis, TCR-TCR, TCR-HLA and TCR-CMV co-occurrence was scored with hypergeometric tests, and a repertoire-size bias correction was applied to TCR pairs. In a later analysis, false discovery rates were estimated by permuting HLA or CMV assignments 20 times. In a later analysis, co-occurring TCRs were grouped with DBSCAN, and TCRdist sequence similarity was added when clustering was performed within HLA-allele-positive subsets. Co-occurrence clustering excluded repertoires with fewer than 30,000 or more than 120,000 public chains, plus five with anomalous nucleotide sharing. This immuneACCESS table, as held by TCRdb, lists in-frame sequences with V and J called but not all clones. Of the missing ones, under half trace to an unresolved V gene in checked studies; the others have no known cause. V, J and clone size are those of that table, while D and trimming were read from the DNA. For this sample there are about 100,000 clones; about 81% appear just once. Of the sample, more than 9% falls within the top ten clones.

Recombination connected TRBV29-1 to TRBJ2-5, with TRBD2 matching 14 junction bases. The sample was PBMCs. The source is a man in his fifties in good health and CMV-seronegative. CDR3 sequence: CSVEGGLAGVGTQYF. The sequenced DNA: TGCAGCGTTGAGGGGGGACTAGCGGGAGTGGGGACCCAGTACTTC.